A single sample is the source of the 32 T cell receptor beta chains below, sequenced in a study of shared clonotypes between healthy human individuals. Profiling relied on immunoSEQ multiplex PCR, and the TCRdb table lists in-frame clones only, not all of them. The sample consists of more than 2,000,000 clones, more than 85% of them appearing once. Sequencing was carried out using naive CD4+ T cells from PBMCs. Subset reported: CD45RA+ positively selected. The receptors stem from a man younger than 30 in good health. Some clones in this sample may be carry-over from other donors' samples.

The chain employs TRBV15 and TRBJ1-5, with D unclear. The ends were cut back, 0 bases at V and 0 bases at J, with 9 bases in the middle. The CDR3 sequence is 16 residues long. The germline V gene has CDR1 LNHNV and CDR2 YYDKDF (reference sequence). The CDR3 nucleotides read TGTGCCACCAGCAGAGAGTCACCAACTAGCAATCAGCCCCAGCATTTT. Its protein product is CATSRESPTSNQPQHF.

The chain couples TRBV4-2 to TRBJ1-2; TRBD1 agrees at 10 bases. V gave up 8 bases and J gave up 7 bases; unmatched junction bases: 10. Looked up from germline, CDR1 is LGHNA and CDR2 is YNFKEQ. The CDR3 extends over 14 amino acids. The CDR3 DNA sequence: TGTGCCAGCCGCCCGGACAGGGGGATTGTTGGCTACACCTTC. Its protein product is CASRPDRGIVGYTF.

The J gene is TRBJ1-3, the V gene TRBV29-1, with 9 bases that match TRBD1. The length of the CDR3 is 15 residues. CDR1 and CDR2 (germline): SQVTM, ANQGSEA. V dropped 5 bases and J dropped 3; count of bases not matched to a gene: 8. CDR3 DNA: TGCAGCGTTACAGACAGGGGGGCTTATGGAAACACCATATATTTT. Protein: CSVTDRGAYGNTIYF.

The chain recombines TRBV7-3 with TRBJ2-3; 7 bases align to TRBD1. This CDR3 comprises 15 residues. The V segment lost 2 bases and the J segment 2 bases; nucleotides outside the gene matches: 4. Germline V gives CDR1 SGHTA, CDR2 FQGTGA. The CDR3 bases are TGTGCCAGCAGCTTACAGGGGGTGGTCACAGATACGCAGTATTTT. Its translation is CASSLQGVVTDTQYF.

The chain carries TRBV7-8 and TRBJ2-3; D gene ambiguous. The CDR3 contains 16 residues. Germline values: CDR1 SGHVS, CDR2 FQNEAQ. Trimming stripped 2 bases from V and 6 bases from J, with 18 bases between. CDR3: CASSLLNPTVSDTQYF. The CDR3 DNA follows: TGTGCCAGCAGCTTACTTAACCCCACAGTCTCTGATACGCAGTATTTT.

The chain recombines TRBV6-5 with TRBJ2-7; TRBD2 aligns across 11 bases. With V trimmed by 9 bases and J by 5 bases, 6 bases remained unmatched. The CDR3 is 13 amino acids. CDR1 is MNHEY, CDR2 SVGAGI, per germline. CDR3 coding DNA: TGTGCCAGTCGGACTAGCGGGTCGAACGAGCAGTACTTC. This encodes CASRTSGSNEQYF.

The J gene is TRBJ2-1, the V gene TRBV28; the match to TRBD2 covers 11 bases. The germline gives CDR1 MDHEN, CDR2 SYDVKM. The junction had 6 bases not matched to a gene; V was cut back by 3 bases and J by 2 bases. The CDR3 is 17 residues long. CDR3 residues: CASSFYLTSGAYNEQFF. CDR3 nucleotide sequence: TGTGCCAGCAGTTTCTATCTGACTAGCGGGGCCTACAATGAGCAGTTCTTC.

The chain uses TRBV7-3 and TRBJ2-3; D unclear. The CDR3 is 13 amino acids. Germline CDR1 and CDR2: SGHTA and FQGTGA. V lost 3 bases, J lost 1 base, and 5 bases lay in between. CDR3 region: CASSFDRTDTQYF. CDR3 sequence (DNA): TGTGCCAGCAGCTTCGACCGCACAGATACGCAGTATTTT. The variable domain in full, completed from reference TRBV7-3 and TRBJ2-3, reads GAGVSQTPSNKVTEKGKYVELRCDPISGHTALYWYRQSLGQGPEFLIYFQGTGAADDSGLPNDRFFAVRPEGSVSTLKIQRTERGDSAVYLCASSFDRTDTQYFGPGTRLTVL.

A word on this clone: The same CDR3 also results from other DNA sequences found in this sample. The J gene is TRBJ2-3, the V gene TRBV5-1, with D possibly TRBD2 on 5 matching bases. The CDR3 is made up of 14 amino acids. V lost 0 bases and J 6 bases, leaving 11 bases between the germline ends. Germline-derived CDR1 and CDR2 are SGHRS and YFSETQ. The CDR3 sequence is CASSLDPGTDTQYF. For the CDR3, the DNA is TGCGCCAGCAGCTTGGATCCGGGAACGGATACGCAGTATTTT.

The J gene is TRBJ2-7, the V gene TRBV28; D might be TRBD1 (5 bases). Trimming cost V 2 bases and J 5 bases, with 16 bases left between them. Germline assignment: CDR1 MDHEN and CDR2 SYDVKM. The CDR3 consists of 15 residues. The CDR3 is CASSLIQGSRDEQYF. The DNA for the CDR3 is TGTGCCAGCAGTTTAATTCAGGGTTCTAGGGACGAGCAGTACTTC.

This clone was counted a single time. J is TRBJ2-7 and V is TRBV10-2; the match to TRBD2 covers 7 bases. V gave up 0 bases and J gave up 0 bases; unmatched junction bases: 2. CDR3 length: 15 amino acids. Germline V CDR1 and CDR2: WSHSY, SAAADI. The CDR3 DNA follows: TGCGCCAGCAGTGAGTCGGCTAGCGGCTCCTACGAGCAGTACTTC. Its translation is CASSESASGSYEQYF.

The chain joins TRBV6-6 to TRBJ2-1; D remains ambiguous. The CDR3 sequence is 16 residues long. CDR1 and CDR2 from the germline V gene are MNHNY and SVGAGI (reference sequence). V lost 6 bases and J 0 bases, leaving 15 bases between the germline ends. CDR3: CASSMLGFGSYNEQFF. DNA of the CDR3: TGTGCCAGCAGCATGCTGGGTTTTGGCTCCTACAATGAGCAGTTCTTC.

As to this clone: The identical CDR3 is also encoded by other nucleotide sequences in the sample. V usage is TRBV2 and J usage is TRBJ1-1; possible D gene TRBD1, 5 bases. Trimming cost V 2 bases and J 5 bases, with 9 bases left between them. This CDR3 comprises 13 residues. CDR1 and CDR2 (germline): SNHLY, FYNNEI. The CDR3 is CASSEYGGTEAFF. The CDR3 coding sequence is TGTGCCAGCAGTGAATATGGGGGAACTGAAGCTTTCTTT.

The chain is built from TRBV28 and TRBJ2-3, with TRBD1 matching over 7 bases. CDR3 length: 16 amino acids. Germline-derived CDR1 and CDR2 are MDHEN and SYDVKM. Trimming cost V 6 bases and J 2 bases; bases outside gene matches: 11. CDR3 DNA: TGTGCCAGCAGGGGGACAGAACGAAAGATCACAGATACGCAGTATTTT. It translates to CASRGTERKITDTQYF.

V and J are TRBV5-8 and TRBJ2-1, with unresolved D. V lost 6 bases and J 6 bases, leaving 19 bases between the germline ends. Germline V lookup: CDR1 SGHTS, CDR2 YDEGEE. The CDR3 is 15 amino acids. The CDR3 sequence is CASTPLGPMVNEQFF. CDR3 DNA: TGTGCCAGCACCCCCCTGGGCCCAATGGTCAATGAGCAGTTCTTC.

This clone was picked up a small number of times. The sample has other DNA sequences that encode this CDR3 too. V is TRBV29-1 and J is TRBJ1-2; D is unresolved. The V end was cut by 4 bases, the J end by 7 bases, with 1 base between. This CDR3 is built from 8 residues. CDR1 SQVTM and CDR2 ANQGSEA come from the germline V gene. The CDR3 DNA sequence: TGCAGCGTTGGTGGCTACACCTTC. As protein: CSVGGYTF.

The chain combines TRBV30 with TRBJ2-1, with 11 bases matching TRBD2. This CDR3 region has 15 residues. V lost 0 bases and J lost 4; bases outside the gene matches: 2. Per germline, CDR1 GTSNPN and CDR2 SVGIG (reference sequence). The CDR3 sequence: CAWSVTSGVYNEQFF. The CDR3 DNA sequence: TGTGCCTGGAGTGTGACTAGCGGGGTTTACAATGAGCAGTTCTTC.

The rearrangement links TRBV9 to TRBJ2-5; the D gene is possibly TRBD1 (5 bases). Germline CDR1 reads SGDLS; CDR2 reads YYNGEE. V lost 4 bases to trimming and J lost 5 bases, with 12 bases between them. The CDR3 covers 13 residues. The CDR3: CASSLRGGETQYF. The CDR3 DNA is TGTGCCAGCAGCCTAAGGGGTGGGGAGACCCAGTACTTC.

The chain employs TRBV18 and TRBJ1-5; TRBD1 might be the D (6 bases). Germline V gene data show CDR1 as KGHSH and CDR2 as LQKENI. V was trimmed by 2 bases and J by 5 bases, leaving 13 bases between them. There are 15 residues in the CDR3. DNA for the CDR3: TGTGCCAGCTCACCATCGATTGCAGGGGATCAGCCCCAGCATTTT. Translated: CASSPSIAGDQPQHF. Supplemented by reference TRBV18 and TRBJ1-5, the full variable domain reads NAGVMQNPRHLVRRRGQEARLRCSPMKGHSHVYWYRQLPEEGLKFMVYLQKENIIDESGMPKERFSAEFPKEGPSILRIQQVVRGDSAAYFCASSPSIAGDQPQHFGDGTRLSIL.

The chain joins TRBV7-3 to TRBJ2-3; TRBD2 matches at 8 bases. The V segment lost 5 bases and the J segment 9 bases; nucleotides outside the gene matches: 16. Germline V CDR1 and CDR2: SGHTA, FQGTGA. This CDR3 is built from 16 residues. The CDR3 sequence: CASSPTRAGGAVTQYF. In nucleotides, the CDR3 is TGTGCCAGCAGCCCGACGAGGGCGGGAGGTGCGGTAACGCAGTATTTT.

The rearrangement joins TRBV21-1 to TRBJ2-5; the DNA was not used to check the table's D call, TRBD1. TRBV21-1 is deemed a pseudogene. The CDR3 spans 14 residues. The DNA for the CDR3 is TGTGCCAGCAGCAACCAGACAGGGGGAGAGACCCAGTACTTC. Its protein product is CASSNQTGGETQYF.

V and J are TRBV6-6 and TRBJ2-7; unclear D gene. Trimming took off 0 bases at V and 4 bases at J, with 7 bases between the two ends. Germline assignment: CDR1 MNHNY and CDR2 SVGAGI (reference sequence). CDR3 length: 13 amino acids. The CDR3 nucleotides are TGTGCCAGCAGTTACTCGAAAGAGTACGAGCAGTACTTC. It encodes CASSYSKEYEQYF.

The gene calls are TRBV7-9 and TRBJ1-1; maybe TRBD1 (6 bases). CDR3 length: 14 amino acids. V was clipped by 7 bases and J by 1 base, with 13 bases between them. Germline CDR1 reads SEHNR; CDR2 reads FQNEAQ (reference sequence). The CDR3 loop is CASTAQGSNTEAFF. CDR3 sequence (DNA): TGTGCCAGCACCGCCCAGGGGTCGAACACTGAAGCTTTCTTT.

The rearrangement uses TRBV7-9 and TRBJ2-5, with D perhaps TRBD2 (6 bases). Germline-derived CDR1 and CDR2 are SEHNR and FQNEAQ (reference sequence). The CDR3 has 15 residues. V dropped 6 bases and J dropped 0 bases, with 14 bases sitting between them. The CDR3 here is CASRGDWGYQETQYF. The CDR3 DNA reads as TGTGCCAGCAGGGGGGACTGGGGGTACCAAGAGACCCAGTACTTC.

CDR3 residues: CASSSLSVGGASNGYTF. Here the CDR3 DNA reads TGTGCCAGCAGCTCACTCTCGGTAGGGGGCGCTTCGAATGGCTACACCTTC. The rearrangement links TRBV7-9 to TRBJ1-2; 7 bases map to TRBD1. Unmatched junction bases numbered 17, after V lost 4 bases and J lost 6 bases. Looked up from germline, CDR1 is SEHNR and CDR2 is FQNEAQ (reference sequence). This CDR3 is 17 amino acids long. Variable domain in full (rest from reference TRBV7-9 and TRBJ1-2): DTGVSQNPRHKITKRGQNVTFRCDPISEHNRLYWYRQTLGQGPEFLTYFQNEAQLEKSRLLSDRFSAERPKGSFSTLEIQRTEQGDSAMYLCASSSLSVGGASNGYTFGSGTRLTVV.

V is TRBV5-4 and J is TRBJ2-5; D gene ambiguous. From germline, CDR1 is SGHNT and CDR2 YYREEE (reference sequence). Trimming pared 2 bases from V and 2 bases from J, leaving 7 bases between. The CDR3 totals 13 residues. In DNA form, the CDR3 reads TGTGCCAGCAGCTTTCGAGTACAAGAGACCCAGTACTTC. Protein sequence: CASSFRVQETQYF.

This clone was counted once. The chain combines TRBV7-7 with TRBJ1-1; D gene ambiguous. There are 13 residues in the CDR3. V was clipped by 4 bases and J by 3 bases, with 9 bases between them. Germline V gives CDR1 SSHAT, CDR2 FNYEAQ (reference sequence). The CDR3 is CASSSAPDTEAFF. The CDR3 DNA reads TGTGCCAGCAGCTCGGCCCCGGACACTGAAGCTTTCTTT.

V gene TRBV18 combines with J gene TRBJ2-7, with D uncertain. Looked up from germline, CDR1 is KGHSH and CDR2 is LQKENI. The CDR3 runs to 11 residues. The V and J ends lost 6 bases and 9 bases respectively, with 12 bases between them. CDR3 bases: TGTGCCAGCTCTCCCGACGGAACGCAGTACTTC. It specifies CASSPDGTQYF.

This clone has just a few counts. The sample contains more than one DNA sequence encoding this CDR3. The genes are TRBV6-5 and TRBJ2-3, with TRBD1 matching over 11 bases. CDR1 is MNHEY, CDR2 SVGAGI, per germline. The junction had 0 bases not matched to a gene; V was cut back by 2 bases and J by 2 bases. CDR3 length: 15 residues. The CDR3 DNA is TGTGCCAGCAGTTACGGACAGGGGGCCACAGATACGCAGTATTTT. This sequence encodes CASSYGQGATDTQYF.

The chain has TRBV7-6 and TRBJ1-5, with 11 bases matching TRBD1. Germline trimming cut 5 bases from V and 3 bases from J; bases unmatched to any gene: 15. The germline V gene encodes CDR1 SGHVS and CDR2 FNYEAQ. This CDR3 region has 19 residues. CDR3 loop: CASSPRGQGASFLNQPQHF. The CDR3 DNA is TGTGCCAGCAGCCCCCGCGGACAGGGGGCCTCCTTCCTCAATCAGCCCCAGCATTTT.

Concerning this clone: Other DNA sequences of this sample code for an identical CDR3. V and J are TRBV5-1 and TRBJ1-4; possible D gene TRBD1, 5 bases. Trimming cost V 2 bases and J 4 bases, with 6 bases left between them. The CDR3 is made up of 13 amino acids. The V gene's germline CDR1 is SGHRS and CDR2 YFSETQ. The CDR3: CASSLGVNEKLFF. CDR3 coding DNA: TGCGCCAGCAGCTTAGGGGTTAATGAAAAACTGTTTTTT.

The chain recombines TRBV5-1 with TRBJ2-1; 10 bases match TRBD2. This CDR3 has 21 amino acids. CDR1 is SGHRS, CDR2 YFSETQ, per germline. Trimming took 0 bases from V and 0 from J; bases not matched to a gene: 15. The CDR3 sequence is CASSLAGGLAGATSSYNEQFF. The CDR3 coding sequence is TGCGCCAGCAGCTTGGCCGGGGGCCTAGCGGGAGCTACCAGCTCCTACAATGAGCAGTTCTTC.